The source of this T cell receptor (beta chain) is a study of long-term antiretroviral therapy in people with HIV. Details on this clone: The antigen is undetermined.

Trimming pared 2 bases from V and 0 bases from J, leaving 11 bases between. Germline CDR1 reads SGHTA; CDR2 reads FQGNSA. The CDR3 totals 15 residues. Study-level findings and limits: Before ART, certain clones expanded, and these dominated the repertoire at all time points.

The immunoSEQ assay was v3.0, run at survey level. Profiled with immunoSEQ multiplex PCR; TCRdb holds only in-frame clones, not every one. The sample has about 20,000 clones; 86% are singletons. V gene TRBV7-2 combines with J gene TRBJ2-7, with D uncertain. The sequencing used unsorted PBMCs, collected 1.3 years after starting antiretroviral therapy. This TCR was sampled from a man in his 60s with HIV. The CDR3 DNA is TGTGCCAGCAGCTTACAAGGGATTGGCTCCTACGAGCAGTACTTC. As protein: CASSLQGIGSYEQYF.